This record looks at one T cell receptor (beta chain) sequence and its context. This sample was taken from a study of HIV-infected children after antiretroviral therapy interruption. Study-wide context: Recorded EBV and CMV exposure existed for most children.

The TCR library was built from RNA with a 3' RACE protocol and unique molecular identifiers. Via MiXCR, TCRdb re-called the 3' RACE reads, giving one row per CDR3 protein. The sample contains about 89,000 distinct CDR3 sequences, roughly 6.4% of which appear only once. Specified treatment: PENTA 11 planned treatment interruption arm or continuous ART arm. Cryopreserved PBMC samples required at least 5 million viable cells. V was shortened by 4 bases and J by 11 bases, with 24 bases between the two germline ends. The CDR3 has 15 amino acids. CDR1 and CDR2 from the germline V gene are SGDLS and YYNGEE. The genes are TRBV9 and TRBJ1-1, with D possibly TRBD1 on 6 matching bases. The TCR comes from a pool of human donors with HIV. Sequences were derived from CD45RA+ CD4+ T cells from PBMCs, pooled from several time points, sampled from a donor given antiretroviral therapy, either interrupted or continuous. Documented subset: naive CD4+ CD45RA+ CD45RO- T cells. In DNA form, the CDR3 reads TGTGCCAGCAGCCCAGACCATAATTCGTACAGGGAGGCTTTCTTT. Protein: CASSPDHNSYREAFF.